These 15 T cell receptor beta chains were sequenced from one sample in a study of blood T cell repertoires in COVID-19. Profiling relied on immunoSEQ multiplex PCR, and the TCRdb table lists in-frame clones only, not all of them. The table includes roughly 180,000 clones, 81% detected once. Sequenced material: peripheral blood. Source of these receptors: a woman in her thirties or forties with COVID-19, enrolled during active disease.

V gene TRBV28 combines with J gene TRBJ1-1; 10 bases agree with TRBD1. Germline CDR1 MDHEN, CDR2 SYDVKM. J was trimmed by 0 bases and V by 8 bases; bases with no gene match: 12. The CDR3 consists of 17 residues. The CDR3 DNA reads TGTGCCAGCCCACCGGGACAGGGGAACCTTATGAACACTGAAGCTTTCTTT. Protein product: CASPPGQGNLMNTEAFF.

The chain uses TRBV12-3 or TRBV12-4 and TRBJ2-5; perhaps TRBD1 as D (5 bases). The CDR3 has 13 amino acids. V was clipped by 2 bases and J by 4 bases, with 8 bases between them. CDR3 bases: TGTGCCAGCAGTTTAAGACAGCTAGAGACCCAGTACTTC. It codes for CASSLRQLETQYF.

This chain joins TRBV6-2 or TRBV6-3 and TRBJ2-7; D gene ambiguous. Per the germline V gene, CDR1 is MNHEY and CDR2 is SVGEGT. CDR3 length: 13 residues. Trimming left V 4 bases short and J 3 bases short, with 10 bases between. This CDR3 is CASSWAPSYEQYF. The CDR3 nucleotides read TGTGCCAGCAGTTGGGCCCCAAGCTACGAGCAGTACTTC.

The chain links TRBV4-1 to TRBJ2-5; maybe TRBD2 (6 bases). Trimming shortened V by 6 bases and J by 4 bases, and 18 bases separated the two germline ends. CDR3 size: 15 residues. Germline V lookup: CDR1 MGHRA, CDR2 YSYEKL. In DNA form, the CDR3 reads TGCGCCAGCAGACGAAGGGTGGGCGGGGTAGAGACCCAGTACTTC. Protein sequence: CASRRRVGGVETQYF.

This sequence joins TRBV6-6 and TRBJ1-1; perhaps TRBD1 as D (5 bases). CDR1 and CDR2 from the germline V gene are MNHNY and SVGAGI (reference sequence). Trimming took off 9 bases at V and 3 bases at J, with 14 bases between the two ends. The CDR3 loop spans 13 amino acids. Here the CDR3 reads CASGGVLDTEAFF. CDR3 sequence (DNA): TGTGCCAGTGGGGGGGTCCTAGACACTGAAGCTTTCTTT.

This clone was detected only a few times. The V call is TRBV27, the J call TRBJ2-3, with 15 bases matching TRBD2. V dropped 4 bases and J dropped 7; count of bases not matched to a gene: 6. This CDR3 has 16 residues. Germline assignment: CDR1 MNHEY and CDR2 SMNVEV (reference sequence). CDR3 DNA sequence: TGTGCCAGCAGTTCCCCCGGGACTAGCGGGAGGTATACGCAGTATTTT. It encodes CASSSPGTSGRYTQYF.

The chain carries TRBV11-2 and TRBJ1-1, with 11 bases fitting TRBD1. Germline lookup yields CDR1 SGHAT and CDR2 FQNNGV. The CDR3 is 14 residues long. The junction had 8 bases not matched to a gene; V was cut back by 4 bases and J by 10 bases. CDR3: CASSSGQGGLGAFF. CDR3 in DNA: TGTGCCAGCAGCTCGGGACAGGGGGGTTTAGGAGCTTTCTTT.

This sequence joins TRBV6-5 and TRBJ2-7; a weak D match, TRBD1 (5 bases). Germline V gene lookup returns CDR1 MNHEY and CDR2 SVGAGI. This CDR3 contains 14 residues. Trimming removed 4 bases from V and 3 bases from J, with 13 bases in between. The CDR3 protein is CASSFGHGDYEQYV. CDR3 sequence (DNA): TGTGCCAGCAGTTTCGGACACGGAGACTACGAGCAGTACGTC.

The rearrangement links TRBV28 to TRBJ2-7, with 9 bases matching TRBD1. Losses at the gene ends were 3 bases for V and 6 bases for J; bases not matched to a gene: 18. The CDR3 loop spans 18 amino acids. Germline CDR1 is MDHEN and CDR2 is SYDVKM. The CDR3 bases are TGTGCCAGCAGTTTCTTAGACGGACAGGGGCACTCACTGGGCGAGCAGTACTTC. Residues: CASSFLDGQGHSLGEQYF.

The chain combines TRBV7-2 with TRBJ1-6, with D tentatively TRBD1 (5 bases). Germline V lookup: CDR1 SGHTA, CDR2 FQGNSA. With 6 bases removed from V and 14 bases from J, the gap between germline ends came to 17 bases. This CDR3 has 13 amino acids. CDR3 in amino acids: CASSGALGETLHF. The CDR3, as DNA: TGTGCCAGCAGTGGGGCTTTGGGCGAAACCCTCCACTTT.

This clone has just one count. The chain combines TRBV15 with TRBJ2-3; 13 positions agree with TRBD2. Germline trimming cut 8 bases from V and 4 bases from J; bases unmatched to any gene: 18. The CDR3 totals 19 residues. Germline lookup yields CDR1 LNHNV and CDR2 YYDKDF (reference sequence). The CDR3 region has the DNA TGTGCCACCGGAGGACTAGCGGGAGAAGGGGGCAGCGGCCCAGATACGCAGTATTTT. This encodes CATGGLAGEGGSGPDTQYF.

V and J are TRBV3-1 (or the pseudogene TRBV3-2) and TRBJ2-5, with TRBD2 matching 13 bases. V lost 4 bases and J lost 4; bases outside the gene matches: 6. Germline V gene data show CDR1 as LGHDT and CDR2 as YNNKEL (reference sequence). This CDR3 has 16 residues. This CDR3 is CASSPPLAGGPETQYF. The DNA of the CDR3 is TGTGCCAGCAGCCCCCCACTAGCGGGGGGGCCAGAGACCCAGTACTTC.

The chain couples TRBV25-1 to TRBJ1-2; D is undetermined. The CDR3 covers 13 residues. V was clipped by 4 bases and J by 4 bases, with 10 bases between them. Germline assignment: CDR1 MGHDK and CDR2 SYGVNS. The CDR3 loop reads CASSGGSGYGYTF. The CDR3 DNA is TGTGCCAGCAGTGGAGGGTCTGGCTATGGCTACACCTTC.

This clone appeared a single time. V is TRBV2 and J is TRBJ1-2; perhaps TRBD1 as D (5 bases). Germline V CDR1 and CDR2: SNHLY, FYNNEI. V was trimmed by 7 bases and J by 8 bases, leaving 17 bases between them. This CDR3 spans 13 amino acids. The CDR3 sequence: CASTGTGYWGYTF. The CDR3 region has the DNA TGTGCCAGCACCGGAACAGGCTACTGGGGCTACACCTTC.

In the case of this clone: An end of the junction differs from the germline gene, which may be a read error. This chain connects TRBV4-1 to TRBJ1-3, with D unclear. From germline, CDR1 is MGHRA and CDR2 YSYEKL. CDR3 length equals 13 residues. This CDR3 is CASSQDLRTTPHF. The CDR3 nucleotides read TGCGCCAGCAGCCAAGATCTGCGGACTACCCCCCATTTT.